Below are 2 T cell receptor beta chains sequenced from a single sample in a study of T cell clones after liver transplantation. The assay was immunoSEQ multiplex PCR, and TCRdb's table has in-frame clones only and misses some. The table lists tens of thousands of clones, 70% to 90% of them singletons, with about 15% in the top ten. The starting material was CD8+ T cells from blood, obtained 12 months after liver transplant. These receptors were obtained from a human patient who received a liver transplant. Some T cells may possibly be graft donor cells.

This chain connects TRBV28 to TRBJ1-2, with a tentative D call TRBD1 (5 bases). The CDR3 covers 14 residues. Between the trimmed V and J ends, which lost 4 bases and 3 bases, there was a span of 12 bases. The V gene's germline CDR1 is MDHEN and CDR2 SYDVKM. The CDR3 DNA reads as TGTGCCAGCAGTTACCTCAGGGAGGACTATGGCTACACCTTC. It specifies CASSYLREDYGYTF.

The chain's CDR3 is CASSLAGANYNEQFF. The CDR3 DNA follows: TGCGCCAGCAGTCTAGCGGGAGCGAACTACAATGAGCAGTTCTTC. V is TRBV4-1 and J is TRBJ2-1; 10 bases match TRBD2. Losses at the gene ends were 6 bases for V and 3 bases for J; bases not matched to a gene: 5. Germline CDR1 MGHRA, CDR2 YSYEKL. The CDR3 totals 15 residues.